This T cell receptor beta chain was recorded in a study of blood T cell repertoires in COVID-19. The CDR3 consists of 13 residues. Germline V lookup: CDR1 ENHRY, CDR2 SYGVKD. Trimming took 7 bases from V and 0 from J, leaving 9 bases between them. This clone was observed a single time. Sequencing was performed with immunoSEQ multiplex PCR; in TCRdb, only in-frame clones are kept and a portion is missing. The sample has approximately 180,000 clones, about 85% seen once; the top ten hold around 10%. The sequenced material came from peripheral blood. The TCR sequence derives from a woman at least 80 years old with acute or convalescent COVID-19. The chain couples TRBV10-3 to TRBJ1-1; weak D call: TRBD1 (6 bases). CDR3 loop: CAIKDSMNTEAFF. The CDR3 DNA follows: TGTGCCATCAAGGACAGTATGAACACTGAAGCTTTCTTT.